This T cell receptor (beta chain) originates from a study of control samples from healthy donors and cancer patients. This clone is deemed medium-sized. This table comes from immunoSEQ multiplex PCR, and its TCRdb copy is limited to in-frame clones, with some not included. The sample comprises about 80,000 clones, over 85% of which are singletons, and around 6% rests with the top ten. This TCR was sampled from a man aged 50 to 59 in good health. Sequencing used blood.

CDR3 residues: CASSLVLQASYEQYF. As DNA, the CDR3 is TGTGCCAGCAGCTTAGTGCTCCAGGCGTCCTACGAGCAGTACTTC. This chain connects TRBV7-2 to TRBJ2-7; the D is unclear. The germline V and J ends were trimmed by 1 base and 1 base, with 11 bases remaining between them. CDR1 SGHTA and CDR2 FQGNSA come from the germline V gene. The length of the CDR3 is 15 residues. The whole variable domain, filled in from reference TRBV7-2 and TRBJ2-7, reads GAGVSQSPSNKVTEKGKDVELRCDPISGHTALYWYRQSLGQGLEFLIYFQGNSAPDKSGLPSDRFSAERTGGSVSTLTIQRTQQEDSAVYLCASSLVLQASYEQYFGPGTRLTVT.